The entry that follows covers one T cell receptor beta chain sequence. Its antigen is unidentified. Measured with immunoSEQ multiplex PCR; TCRdb has only the in-frame clones, and not every one. Here the sample spans under 85,000 clones, roughly four fifths being singletons. These data originate in a study of vaccination effects on CD4 cells after COVID-19. Study-level background: Everyone in the study got two shots of either the BNT162b2 or mRNA-1273 vaccine. Study-level points and caveats: Convalescent patients numbered few in the study; early post-infection timepoints were missing entirely.

Before any sequencing was done, the ViraFEST assay used viral peptide pools to expand antigen-specific CD4+ T cells. Scientists isolated CD4+ T cells after a roughly 10-day culture period ended. None of the vaccinated had previously contracted SARS-CoV-2, and their nucleocapsid antibodies tested negative. A half-volume exchange with IL-2 medium occurred on days 3 and 7. The sample consisted of CD4+ T cells from PBMCs cultured with HCoV-229E spike peptides, taken before COVID-19 vaccination. The origin of this receptor is a human donor who received a COVID-19 vaccine.

In DNA form, the CDR3 reads TGTGCCAGCAGCCAGGAAGCGGTCAGAGGAGAGACCCAGTACTTC. As protein: CASSQEAVRGETQYF. V usage is TRBV6-5 and J usage is TRBJ2-5; tentative D call: TRBD2 (5 bases). This CDR3 is built from 15 residues. V lost 6 bases, J lost 4 bases, and 18 bases lay in between. Germline assignment: CDR1 MNHEY and CDR2 SVGAGI.